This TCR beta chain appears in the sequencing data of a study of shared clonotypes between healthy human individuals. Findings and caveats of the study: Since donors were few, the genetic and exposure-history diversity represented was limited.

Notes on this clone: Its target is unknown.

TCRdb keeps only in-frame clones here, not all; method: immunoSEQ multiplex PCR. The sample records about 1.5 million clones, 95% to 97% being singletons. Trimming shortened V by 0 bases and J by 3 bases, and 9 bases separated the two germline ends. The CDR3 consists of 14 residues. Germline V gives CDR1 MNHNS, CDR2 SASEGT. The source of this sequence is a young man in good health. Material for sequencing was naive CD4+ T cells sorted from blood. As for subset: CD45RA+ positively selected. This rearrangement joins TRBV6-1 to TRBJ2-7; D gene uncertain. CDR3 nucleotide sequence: TGTGCCAGCAGTGAAGCGTGGGCAGACTACGAGCAGTACTTC. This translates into CASSEAWADYEQYF.